This T cell receptor (beta chain) was sequenced during a study of T cell responses to AZD1222 COVID-19 vaccine. Produced via immunoSEQ multiplex PCR; TCRdb's table is partial and in-frame only. The profile covers fewer than 200,000 clones, with almost 95% appearing a single time and approximately 1.3% taken by the ten largest. In the case of this clone: Its cognate antigen is unknown.

The study's findings and limits: When two AZD1222 doses had been given, Spike-specific TCR breadth and depth rose.

The source is an adult in good health. Sample: peripheral blood, taken on day 0 of AZD1222 vaccination.

The CDR3 region is CASSVRDRVQNTQYF. As DNA, the CDR3 is TGCGCCAGCAGCGTCCGGGACAGGGTTCAGAATACGCAGTATTTT. The chain carries TRBV5-1 and TRBJ2-3; 9 bases match TRBD1. The V gene's germline CDR1 is SGHRS and CDR2 YFSETQ. With V trimmed by 4 bases and J by 7 bases, 10 bases remained unmatched. The CDR3 contains 15 residues.